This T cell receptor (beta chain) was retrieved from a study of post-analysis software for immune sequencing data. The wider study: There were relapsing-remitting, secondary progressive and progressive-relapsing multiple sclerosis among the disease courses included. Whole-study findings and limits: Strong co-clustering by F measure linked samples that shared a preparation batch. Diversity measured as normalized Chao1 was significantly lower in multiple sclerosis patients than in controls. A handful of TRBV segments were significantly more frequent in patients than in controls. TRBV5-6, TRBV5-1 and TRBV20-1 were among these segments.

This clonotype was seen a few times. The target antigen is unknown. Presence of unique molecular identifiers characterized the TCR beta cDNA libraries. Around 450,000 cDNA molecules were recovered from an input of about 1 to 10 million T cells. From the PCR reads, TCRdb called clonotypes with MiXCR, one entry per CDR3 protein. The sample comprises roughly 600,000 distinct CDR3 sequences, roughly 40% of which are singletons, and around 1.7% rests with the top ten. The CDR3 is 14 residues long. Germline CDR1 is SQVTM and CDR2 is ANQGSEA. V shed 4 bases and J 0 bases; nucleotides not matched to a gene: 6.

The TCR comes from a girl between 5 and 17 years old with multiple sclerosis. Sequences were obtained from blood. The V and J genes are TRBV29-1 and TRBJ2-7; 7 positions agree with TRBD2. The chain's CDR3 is CSVVLAENSYEQYF. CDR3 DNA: TGCAGCGTTGTTCTAGCGGAGAACTCCTACGAGCAGTACTTC.